This TCR beta chain comes out of a study of blood T cells in healthy people across ages (dated by TCRdb to 2013 to 2016). About the study as a whole: In model experiments, template switching captured about one uniquely barcoded TCR beta cDNA molecule for every two T cells. The study measured age-related changes in TCR beta repertoire diversity using deep sequencing normalized with unique cDNA molecular identifiers. Four age groups were formed from the donors: young (average about 16 years), middle-aged (approximately 39), aged (over 55) and long-lived (roughly 81). To avoid experimental bias, donors of different ages were spread randomly across the sequencing lanes. The study analyzed two additional independent replicas of 1 million unique cDNA reads from the same blood draw for two donors, one aged 18 to 29 and one aged 80 or older.

The CDR3 spans 13 residues, from the cysteine through the phenylalanine. The only DNA kept is the CDR3, 39 bases in frame from the first base. Reading the germline V gene gives CDR1 SGHTA and CDR2 FQGNSA. As for this clonotype: Its antigen remains unidentified. One base away there is no much larger clone; base qualities are not given.

Systemically healthy Caucasian individuals from Russia, some 36 in total and aged roughly 6 to 95 years, were included as donors. Each donor gave ten milliliters of peripheral blood, collected into EDTA-treated Vacutainer tubes. Ficoll-Paque density-gradient centrifugation was used to isolate PBMCs, with at least 6.5 million per sample. Total RNA was extracted from PBMCs with Trizol reagent, with at least 5.5 micrograms obtained per sample. Naive CD45RAhigh/CD27high T cell percentages were measured by flow cytometry on a PBMC aliquot from every donor. The method behind the library was 5' RACE. Data came from an Illumina HiSeq 2500. The second PCR ran for about 7 to 11 cycles and used a J-beta primer mix along with a sample-barcoded 5' primer. A template-switch 5' adaptor carrying 12 random nucleotides introduced a unique molecular identifier onto each TCR beta cDNA molecule. Each sample yielded at least 2.5 million CDR3-containing paired-end reads. The Mint cDNA synthesis kit, primed by a TRBC-specific oligonucleotide, was used to synthesize first-strand cDNA from all RNA. All cDNA was treated with uracil-DNA glycosylase and then went through a first 18-cycle PCR with the universal primers M1SS and BC2_uni_R. In the paper's pipeline: For normalization, 1 million high-quality reads were randomly selected from each sample, with every read carrying a distinct molecular identifier. Instead of being binned into consensus sequences, reads with shared molecular identifiers were discarded. CDR3 identification, clonotype clustering and error correction used MiTCR with a Q25 quality threshold and the strictest error-elimination algorithm. A nonparametric unseen species model with Euler transformation was used to estimate lower-bound total TCR beta diversity. TCRdb reran the public reads through fastp at Q25 and MiXCR, keeping productive beta chains. Under each unique CDR3 protein, matching rows form one entry showing the most common genes and DNA. The V and J calls shown here were made by TCRdb, not taken from the authors' results. Here the sample has roughly 2 million distinct CDR3 sequences; around 50% occur a single time. Together, the top ten hold about 2.1% of the sample.

Beyond this particular receptor, the publication reports: Conclusive comparison of naive and antigen-experienced compartments was prevented by the profiling of bulk unsorted PBMCs. Observed TCR beta diversity per million T cells fell roughly linearly with age, and a significant reduction was already apparent by age around 39. Because the CMV infection status of the donors was unknown, age-related changes in expanded clonotypes may potentially have been confounded. Estimates of total diversity based on one million sequenced T cells were considered lower bounds and underestimates. Compared with the aged group, more naive CD4+ T cells, fewer expanded clones and increased TCR diversity were shown by the long-lived group, suggesting age selection. There was a strong correlation between observed TCR beta diversity and the percentage of naive T cells measured by flow cytometry.

The receptor chain draws on TRBV7-2 and TRBJ2-5; possibly the D gene is TRBD1, per 6 matching bases. The tail of the sequence fits TRBJ2-7 better, so the J call may be wrong. The source of this sequence is a woman between 40 and 55 years old in good health. Input material: blood. The CDR3 reads as follows: CASSLRQEDEQYF. The sequence in DNA is TGTGCCAGCAGCTTAAGACAGGAGGACGAGCAGTACTTC.